Listed here is a single TCR beta chain. What it binds is not known. This CDR3 contains 13 residues. Germline V gene lookup returns CDR1 MDHEN and CDR2 SYDVKM. Trimming took off 5 bases at V and 2 bases at J, with 8 bases between the two ends. The treatment denotes: 15 to 20 received Ad26.COV2.S at low or high dose, single or two shots; 5 received placebo; per-sample allocation not given. Repertoires come from day 63 after the first vaccine or placebo injection. Participants' vaccine, an Ad26 vector, delivered Wuhan-strain SARS-CoV-2 spike. Sequencing was performed with immunoSEQ multiplex PCR; in TCRdb, only in-frame clones are kept and a portion is missing. Here the sample spans about half a million clones, about nine tenths being singletons. The sample belongs to a study of Ad26.COV2.S vaccination and SARS-CoV-2 variants. Overall study: Ad26.COV2.S was injected intramuscularly once or twice, 56 days apart. Study-level points and caveats: People who got the vaccine or the placebo had similar non-spike TCR breadth. Breadth and depth estimates from TCRs may understate total T cell responses.

The clonotype was recovered from a person aged 18-65 years who received the Ad26.COV2.S COVID-19 vaccine or a placebo. Sequenced here: peripheral blood, sampled in a trial of Ad26.COV2.S vaccine versus placebo. The chain carries TRBV28 and TRBJ2-3; D may match TRBD1 or TRBD2 (5 bases each). This chain's CDR3 is CASSRDHTDTQYF. Here the CDR3 DNA reads TGTGCCAGCAGTCGGGACCACACAGATACGCAGTATTTT. The full variable domain, in which reference TRBV28 and TRBJ2-3 provide the parts outside the CDR3, is DVKVTQSSRYLVKRTGEKVFLECVQDMDHENMFWYRQDPGLGLRLIYFSYDVKMKEKGDIPEGYSVSREKKERFSLILESASTNQTSMYLCASSRDHTDTQYFGPGTRLTVL.